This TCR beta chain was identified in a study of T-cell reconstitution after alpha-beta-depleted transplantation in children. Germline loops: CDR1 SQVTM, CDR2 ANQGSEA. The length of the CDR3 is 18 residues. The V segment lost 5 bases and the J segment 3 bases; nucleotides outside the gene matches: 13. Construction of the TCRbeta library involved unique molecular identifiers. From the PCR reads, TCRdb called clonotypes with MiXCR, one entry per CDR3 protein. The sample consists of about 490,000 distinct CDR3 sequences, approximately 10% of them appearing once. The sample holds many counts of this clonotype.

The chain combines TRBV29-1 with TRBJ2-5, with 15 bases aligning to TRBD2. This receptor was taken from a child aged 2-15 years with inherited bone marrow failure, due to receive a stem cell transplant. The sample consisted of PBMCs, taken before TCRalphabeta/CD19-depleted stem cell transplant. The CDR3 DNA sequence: TGCAGCGTTTACGGACTAGCGGGAGGGTTCGGGCCAGAAGAGACCCAGTACTTC. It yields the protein CSVYGLAGGFGPEETQYF.